This T cell receptor (beta chain) was observed in a study of blood T cell repertoires in COVID-19. Clones were sequenced by immunoSEQ multiplex PCR, and TCRdb holds only the in-frame ones, with some missing. The sample comprises about 440,000 clones, about nine tenths of which are singletons, and under 0.7% rests with the top ten. Across 20 to 25 US areas, participants ranged in age from about 18 to 90 years. Membership in each cohort depended on participant-reported clinical history. The sample was PBMCs or T cells enriched from blood (not recorded which). The receptor comes from a man aged 18 to 35 who had recovered from COVID-19.

The chain's CDR3 is CASQVGGRDEQFF. The CDR3, as DNA: TGTGCCAGTCAGGTGGGGGGTCGGGATGAGCAGTTCTTC. This chain connects TRBV28 to TRBJ2-1; D may be TRBD2 (6 bases). This CDR3 comprises 13 residues. V was trimmed by 9 bases and J by 8 bases, leaving 17 bases between them. Per the germline V gene, CDR1 is MDHEN and CDR2 is SYDVKM.